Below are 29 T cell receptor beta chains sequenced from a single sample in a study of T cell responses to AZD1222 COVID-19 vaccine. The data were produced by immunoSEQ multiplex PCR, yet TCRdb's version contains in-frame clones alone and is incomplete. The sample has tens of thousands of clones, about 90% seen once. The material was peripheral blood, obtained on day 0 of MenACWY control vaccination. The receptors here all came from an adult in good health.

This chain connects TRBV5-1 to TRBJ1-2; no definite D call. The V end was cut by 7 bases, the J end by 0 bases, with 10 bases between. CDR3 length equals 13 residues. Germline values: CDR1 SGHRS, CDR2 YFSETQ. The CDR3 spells CASAGRANYGYTF. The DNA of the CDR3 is TGCGCCAGCGCCGGGAGAGCTAACTATGGCTACACCTTC.

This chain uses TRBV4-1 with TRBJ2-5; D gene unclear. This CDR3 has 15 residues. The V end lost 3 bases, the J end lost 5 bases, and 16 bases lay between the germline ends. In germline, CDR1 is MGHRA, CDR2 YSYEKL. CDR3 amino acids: CASSQVLTAIETQYF. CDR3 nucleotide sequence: TGCGCCAGCAGCCAGGTGCTAACCGCCATTGAGACCCAGTACTTC.

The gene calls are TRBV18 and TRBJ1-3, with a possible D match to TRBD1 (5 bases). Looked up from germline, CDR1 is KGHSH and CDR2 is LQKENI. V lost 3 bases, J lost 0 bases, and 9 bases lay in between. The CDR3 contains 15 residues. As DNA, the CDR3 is TGTGCCAGCTCACCCCCACAGGTCTCTGGAAACACCATATATTTT. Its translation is CASSPPQVSGNTIYF.

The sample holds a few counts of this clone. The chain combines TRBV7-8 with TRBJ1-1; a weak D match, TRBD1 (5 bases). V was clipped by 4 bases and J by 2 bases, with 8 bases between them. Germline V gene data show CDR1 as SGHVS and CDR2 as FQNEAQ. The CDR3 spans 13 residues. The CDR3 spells CASSSDRNTEAFF. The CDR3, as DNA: TGTGCCAGCAGCTCTGACAGAAACACTGAAGCTTTCTTT.

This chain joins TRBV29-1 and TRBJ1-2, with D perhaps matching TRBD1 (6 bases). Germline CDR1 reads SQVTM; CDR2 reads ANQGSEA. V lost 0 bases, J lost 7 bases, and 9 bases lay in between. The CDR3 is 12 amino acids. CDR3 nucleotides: TGCAGCGTTGAAGATCCCAGGGGTGGCTACACCTTC. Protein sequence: CSVEDPRGGYTF.

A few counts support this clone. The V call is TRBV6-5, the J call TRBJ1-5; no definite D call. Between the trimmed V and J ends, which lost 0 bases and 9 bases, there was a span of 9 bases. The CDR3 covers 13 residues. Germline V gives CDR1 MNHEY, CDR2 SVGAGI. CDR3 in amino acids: CASSYSTGRPQHF. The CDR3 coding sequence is TGTGCCAGCAGTTACTCGACGGGCCGGCCCCAGCATTTT.

CDR3 bases: TGTGCCAGCAGCAACCTTCTACTAGCGGGAGCCTACGAGCAGTACTTC. As protein: CASSNLLLAGAYEQYF. This chain links TRBV14 with TRBJ2-7; TRBD2 agrees at 11 bases. The trim removed 5 bases at V and 2 bases at J, leaving 8 bases unmatched. CDR1 and CDR2 (germline): SGHDN, FVKESK. There are 16 residues in the CDR3.

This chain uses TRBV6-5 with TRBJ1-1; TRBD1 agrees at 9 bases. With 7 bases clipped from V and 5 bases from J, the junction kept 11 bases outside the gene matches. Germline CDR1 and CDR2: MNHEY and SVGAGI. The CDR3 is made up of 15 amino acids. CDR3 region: CASTQGGTGRTEAFF. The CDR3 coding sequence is TGTGCCAGCACCCAAGGCGGGACAGGGAGGACTGAAGCTTTCTTT.

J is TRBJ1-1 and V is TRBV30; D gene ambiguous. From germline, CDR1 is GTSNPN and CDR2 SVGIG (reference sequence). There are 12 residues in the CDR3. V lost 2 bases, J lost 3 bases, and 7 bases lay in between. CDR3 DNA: TGTGCCTGGAGTCCCCATCACACTGAAGCTTTCTTT. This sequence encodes CAWSPHHTEAFF.

Here the CDR3 DNA reads TGTGCCGGCGGTCGAAGCTTCCAAGAGACCCAGTACTTC. Its translation is CAGGRSFQETQYF. V usage is TRBV30 and J usage is TRBJ2-5; D is unresolved. Between the trimmed V and J ends, which lost 8 bases and 1 base, there was a span of 14 bases. Per the germline V gene, CDR1 is GTSNPN and CDR2 is SVGIG (reference sequence). This CDR3 has 13 residues.

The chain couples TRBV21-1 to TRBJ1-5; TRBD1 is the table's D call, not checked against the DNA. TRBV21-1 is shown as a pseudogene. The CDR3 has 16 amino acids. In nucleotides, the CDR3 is TGTGCCAGCATTCCTCCTTGCCACATTAGCAATCAGCCCCAGCATTTT. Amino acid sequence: CASIPPCHISNQPQHF.

The DNA for the CDR3 is TGTGCCAGCAACCAGGGACTTCAATACAATGAGCAGTTCTTC. Translating it yields CASNQGLQYNEQFF. This chain joins TRBV6-4 and TRBJ2-1; D is perhaps TRBD2 (6 bases). The CDR3 covers 14 residues. Germline values: CDR1 MRHNA, CDR2 SNTAGT. V shed 7 bases and J shed 4 bases, with 14 bases lying between them.

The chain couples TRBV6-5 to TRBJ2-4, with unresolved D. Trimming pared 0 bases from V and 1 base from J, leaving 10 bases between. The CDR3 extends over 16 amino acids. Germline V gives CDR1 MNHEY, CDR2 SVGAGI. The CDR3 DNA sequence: TGTGCCAGCAGTTACTCGAAGCTTGCGGCCAAAAACATTCAGTACTTC. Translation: CASSYSKLAAKNIQYF.

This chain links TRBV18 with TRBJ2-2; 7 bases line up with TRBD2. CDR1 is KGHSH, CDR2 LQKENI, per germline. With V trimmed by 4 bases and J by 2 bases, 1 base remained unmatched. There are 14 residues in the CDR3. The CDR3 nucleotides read TGTGCCAGCTCACGCGGGAGCAACACCGGGGAGCTGTTTTTT. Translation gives CASSRGSNTGELFF. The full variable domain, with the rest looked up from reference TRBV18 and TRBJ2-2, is NAGVMQNPRHLVRRRGQEARLRCSPMKGHSHVYWYRQLPEEGLKFMVYLQKENIIDESGMPKERFSAEFPKEGPSILRIQQVVRGDSAAYFCASSRGSNTGELFFGEGSRLTVL.

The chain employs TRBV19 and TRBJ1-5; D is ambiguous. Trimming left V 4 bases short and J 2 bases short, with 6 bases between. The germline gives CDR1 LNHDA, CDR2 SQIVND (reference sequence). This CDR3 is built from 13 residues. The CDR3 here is CASSRGGNQPQHF. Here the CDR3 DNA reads TGTGCCAGTAGTAGGGGAGGCAATCAGCCCCAGCATTTT.

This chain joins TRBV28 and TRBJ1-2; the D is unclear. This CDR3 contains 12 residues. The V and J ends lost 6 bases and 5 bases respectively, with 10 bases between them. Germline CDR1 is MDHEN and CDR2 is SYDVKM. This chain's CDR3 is CASSQKGYGYTF. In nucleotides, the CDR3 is TGTGCCAGCAGCCAGAAAGGGTATGGCTACACCTTC.

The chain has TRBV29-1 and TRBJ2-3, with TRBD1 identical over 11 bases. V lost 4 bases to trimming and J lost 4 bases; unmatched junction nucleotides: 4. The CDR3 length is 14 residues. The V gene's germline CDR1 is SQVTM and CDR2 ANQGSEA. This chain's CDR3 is CSVVDRGRSDTQYF. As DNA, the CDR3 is TGCAGCGTTGTGGACAGGGGGCGTTCAGATACGCAGTATTTT.

The CDR3 spells CASSLRGESYNEQFF. The CDR3 DNA reads as TGTGCCAGCAGCTTAAGGGGGGAGTCCTACAATGAGCAGTTCTTC. The chain combines TRBV11-3 with TRBJ2-1; D possibly uses TRBD1 or TRBD2 (6 bases each). With 2 bases removed from V and 1 base from J, the gap between germline ends came to 9 bases. The CDR3 length is 15 residues. The germline V gene has CDR1 SGHNT and CDR2 YENEEA.

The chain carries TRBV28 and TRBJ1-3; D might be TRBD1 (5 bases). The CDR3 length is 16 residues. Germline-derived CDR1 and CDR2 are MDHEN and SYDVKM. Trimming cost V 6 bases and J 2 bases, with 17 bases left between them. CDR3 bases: TGTGCCAGCAGCCACCAAGGGGCTCGGGCTGGAAACACCATATATTTT. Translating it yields CASSHQGARAGNTIYF. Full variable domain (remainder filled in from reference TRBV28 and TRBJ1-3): DVKVTQSSRYLVKRTGEKVFLECVQDMDHENMFWYRQDPGLGLRLIYFSYDVKMKEKGDIPEGYSVSREKKERFSLILESASTNQTSMYLCASSHQGARAGNTIYFGEGSWLTVV.

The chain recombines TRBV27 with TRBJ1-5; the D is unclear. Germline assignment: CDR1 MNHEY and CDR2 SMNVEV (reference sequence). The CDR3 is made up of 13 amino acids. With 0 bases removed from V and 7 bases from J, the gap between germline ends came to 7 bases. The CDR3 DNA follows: TGTGCCAGCAGTTTATCCTCAGAGCAGCCCCAGCATTTT. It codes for CASSLSSEQPQHF.

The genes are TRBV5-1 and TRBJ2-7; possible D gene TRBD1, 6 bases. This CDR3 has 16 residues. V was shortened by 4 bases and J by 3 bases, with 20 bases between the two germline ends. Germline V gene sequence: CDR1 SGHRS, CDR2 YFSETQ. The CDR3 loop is CASSGAGAVGLYEQYF. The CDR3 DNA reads TGCGCCAGCAGCGGAGCAGGGGCTGTCGGACTCTACGAGCAGTACTTC.

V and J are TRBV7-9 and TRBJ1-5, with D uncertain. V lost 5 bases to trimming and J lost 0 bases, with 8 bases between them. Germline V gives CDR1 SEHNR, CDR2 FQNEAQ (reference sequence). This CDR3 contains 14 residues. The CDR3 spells CASSPDGSNQPQHF. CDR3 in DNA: TGTGCCAGCAGCCCCGACGGTAGCAATCAGCCCCAGCATTTT.

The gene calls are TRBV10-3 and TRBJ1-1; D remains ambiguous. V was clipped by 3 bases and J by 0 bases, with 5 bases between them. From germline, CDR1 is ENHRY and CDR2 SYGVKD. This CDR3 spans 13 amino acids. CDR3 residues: CAISERVNTEAFF. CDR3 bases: TGTGCCATCAGTGAAAGAGTGAACACTGAAGCTTTCTTT.

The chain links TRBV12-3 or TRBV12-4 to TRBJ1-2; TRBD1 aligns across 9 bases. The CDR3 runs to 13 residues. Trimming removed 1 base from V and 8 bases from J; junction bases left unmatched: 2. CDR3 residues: CASSLETGGGYTF. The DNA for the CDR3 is TGTGCCAGCAGTTTAGAGACAGGGGGGGGCTACACCTTC.

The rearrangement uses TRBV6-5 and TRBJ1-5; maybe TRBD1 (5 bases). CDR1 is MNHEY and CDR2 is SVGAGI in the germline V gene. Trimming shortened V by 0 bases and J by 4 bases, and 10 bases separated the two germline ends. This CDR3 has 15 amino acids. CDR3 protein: CASSYSRTPNQPQHF. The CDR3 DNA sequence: TGTGCCAGCAGTTACTCCCGGACACCAAATCAGCCCCAGCATTTT.

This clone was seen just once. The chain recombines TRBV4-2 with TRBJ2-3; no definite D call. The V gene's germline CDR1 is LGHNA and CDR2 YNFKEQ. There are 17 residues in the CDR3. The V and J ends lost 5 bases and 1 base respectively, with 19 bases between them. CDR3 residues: CASSLTVGDRRTDTQYF. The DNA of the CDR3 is TGTGCCAGCAGCTTAACGGTAGGAGACCGTCGCACAGATACGCAGTATTTT.

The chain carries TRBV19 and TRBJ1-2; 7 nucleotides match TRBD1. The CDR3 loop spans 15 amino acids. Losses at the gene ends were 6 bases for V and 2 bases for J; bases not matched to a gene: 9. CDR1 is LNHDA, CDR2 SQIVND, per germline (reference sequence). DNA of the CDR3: TGTGCCAGTAGGCTATCAGGGGGTTCGAACTATGGCTACACCTTC. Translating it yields CASRLSGGSNYGYTF.

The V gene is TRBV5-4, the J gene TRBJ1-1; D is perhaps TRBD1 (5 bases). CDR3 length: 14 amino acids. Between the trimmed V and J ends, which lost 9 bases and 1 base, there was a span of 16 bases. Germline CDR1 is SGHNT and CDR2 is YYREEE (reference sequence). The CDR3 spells CATGGTFKNTEAFF. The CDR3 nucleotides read TGTGCCACCGGGGGGACGTTTAAGAACACTGAAGCTTTCTTT.

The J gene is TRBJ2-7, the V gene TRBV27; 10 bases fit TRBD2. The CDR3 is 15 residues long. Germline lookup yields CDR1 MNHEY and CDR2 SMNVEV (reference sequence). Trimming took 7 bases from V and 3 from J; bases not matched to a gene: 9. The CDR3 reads CASNRQREGFYEQYF. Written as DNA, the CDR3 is TGTGCCAGCAACCGTCAGCGGGAGGGTTTCTACGAGCAGTACTTC.